A selection of T cell receptor beta chains follows, all from one sample in a study of STAT5B mutations in CD4+ large granular lymphocyte leukemia. Method: immunoSEQ multiplex PCR; TCRdb's copy keeps in-frame clones and lacks some. The sample includes around 30,000 clones, about four fifths of them seen just once. The source material was CD4+ T cells from blood buffy coats. Receptor source: a human donor in good health. The CDR3 runs from the conserved cysteine through the conserved F or W. The order of the fields is D gene, J gene, clone size, V gene, CDR3 DNA, CDR3 protein. The D gene is left open where the match is weak. The size of a clone is reported for some rows only, either as once, few or many, or as a class for expanded clones.

NA,TRBJ2-7,NA,TRBV7-2,TGTGCCAGCAGCTTAGCCGTACAGGGTACCTACGAGCAGTACTTC,CASSLAVQGTYEQYF
TRBD2,TRBJ2-1,NA,TRBV14,TGTGCCAGCAGCCAACTAGCGGGAGACAATGAGCAGTTCTTC,CASSQLAGDNEQFF
TRBD2,TRBJ2-3,NA,TRBV28,TGTGCCAGCAGCACCATATGGCCTAGACTAGCGACTAGCACAGATACGCAGTATTTT,CASSTIWPRLATSTDTQYF
NA,TRBJ1-4,NA,TRBV7-9,TGTGCCAGCAGCTTAGTTGAAAAACTGTTTTTT,CASSLVEKLFF
TRBD1,TRBJ2-7,few,TRBV5-1,TGCGCCAGCAGCAACCCGGCCGGGACAGGGTTCTACGAGCAGTACTTC,CASSNPAGTGFYEQYF
NA,TRBJ2-1,NA,TRBV7-3,TGTGCCAGCAGCCCGCCGGGGTTCTCCTACAATGAGCAGTTCTTC,CASSPPGFSYNEQFF
TRBD2,TRBJ2-3,NA,TRBV6-5,TGTGCCAGCAGTCTAGCGGGAGGCTTCACAGATACGCAGTATTTT,CASSLAGGFTDTQYF
TRBD1,TRBJ1-2,NA,TRBV18,TGTGCCAGCTCAGCTGACAGGGTGGGTGACTACACCTTC,CASSADRVGDYTF
TRBD2,TRBJ2-2,NA,TRBV30,TGTGCCTGGAGTAAGGGACTAGCCTTGGCCGGGGAGCTGTTTTTT,CAWSKGLALAGELFF
NA,TRBJ2-2,once,TRBV18,TGTGCCAGCTCGCGCACTAAATCGAACACCGGGGAGCTGTTTTTT,CASSRTKSNTGELFF